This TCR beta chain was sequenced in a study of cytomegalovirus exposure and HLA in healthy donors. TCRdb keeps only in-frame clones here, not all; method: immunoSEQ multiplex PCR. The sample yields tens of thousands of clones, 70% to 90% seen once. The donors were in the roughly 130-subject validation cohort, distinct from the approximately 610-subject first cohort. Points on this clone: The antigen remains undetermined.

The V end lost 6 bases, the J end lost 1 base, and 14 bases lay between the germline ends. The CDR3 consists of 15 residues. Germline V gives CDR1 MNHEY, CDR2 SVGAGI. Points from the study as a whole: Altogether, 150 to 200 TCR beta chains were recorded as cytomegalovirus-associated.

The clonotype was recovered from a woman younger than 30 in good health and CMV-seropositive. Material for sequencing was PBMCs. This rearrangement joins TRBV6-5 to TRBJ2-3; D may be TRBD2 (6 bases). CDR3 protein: CASRERESRTDTQYF. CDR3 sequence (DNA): TGTGCCAGCAGGGAACGGGAGTCCCGCACAGATACGCAGTATTTT.